The 2 T cell receptor beta chains listed next were all sequenced from one sample in a study of cytomegalovirus exposure and HLA in healthy donors. Primers included in the PCR were 60 Vbeta and 13 Jbeta primers. TCRdb's table, derived via immunoSEQ multiplex PCR, lists solely in-frame clones and lacks some. The sample yields roughly 150,000 clones, roughly 10% seen once. The sequencing input was PBMCs. These receptors came from a male donor in good health and CMV-seronegative.

This clone was counted a few times. V and J are TRBV5-5 and TRBJ2-7, with 11 bases aligning to TRBD2. V gave up 4 bases and J gave up 6 bases; unmatched junction bases: 6. The length of the CDR3 is 14 residues. The germline CDR1 and CDR2 sequences are SGHKS and YYEKEE (reference sequence). CDR3 DNA sequence: TGTGCCAGCAGCCAACTAGCGGGAGTAGTCGAGCAGTACTTC. Translating gives CASSQLAGVVEQYF.

The table lists this clone with a few counts. This chain connects TRBV11-2 to TRBJ2-1, with 7 bases identical to TRBD2. Germline V gives CDR1 SGHAT, CDR2 FQNNGV. V lost 4 bases to trimming and J lost 10 bases; unmatched junction nucleotides: 13. CDR3 length: 15 residues. The CDR3 nucleotides read TGTGCCAGCAGCTGGAGCGGGCCGATGCGGGGGGAGCAGTTCTTC. It specifies CASSWSGPMRGEQFF.